The entry below gives a single T cell receptor beta chain sequence along with its context. Its cognate antigen is unknown. This sample was taken from a study of cytomegalovirus exposure and HLA in healthy donors. Study-wide background: Genetic ancestry analysis placed more than 80% of the 410 or so donors that were genotyped in the Caucasian-associated cluster. General study results and limits: Most subjects' HLA-A and HLA-B alleles were reportedly predicted from TCR beta sequences.

CDR1 MNHEY and CDR2 SMNVEV come from the germline V gene (reference sequence). The V and J ends lost 0 bases and 12 bases respectively, with 21 bases between them. There are 16 residues in the CDR3. The PCR had 60 Vbeta and 13 Jbeta primers. Study processing details: Tens of millions of unique TCR beta chains, about 10 million of them shared, were counted by a later analysis. Libraries were prepared by immunoSEQ multiplex PCR; TCRdb keeps only in-frame clonotypes and omits some of them. V and J calls and clone size are those listed in that table; D and trimming were worked out from the DNA. The sample has 95,000 to 150,000 clones; around four fifths are singletons.

This chain links TRBV27 with TRBJ2-4; D not certain. The sample taken for sequencing was PBMCs. This receptor was obtained from a middle-aged man in good health and CMV-seronegative. CDR3 protein: CASSLSLETIRRSQYF. The CDR3 DNA reads as TGTGCCAGCAGTTTATCATTGGAGACCATTCGACGCAGTCAGTACTTC.